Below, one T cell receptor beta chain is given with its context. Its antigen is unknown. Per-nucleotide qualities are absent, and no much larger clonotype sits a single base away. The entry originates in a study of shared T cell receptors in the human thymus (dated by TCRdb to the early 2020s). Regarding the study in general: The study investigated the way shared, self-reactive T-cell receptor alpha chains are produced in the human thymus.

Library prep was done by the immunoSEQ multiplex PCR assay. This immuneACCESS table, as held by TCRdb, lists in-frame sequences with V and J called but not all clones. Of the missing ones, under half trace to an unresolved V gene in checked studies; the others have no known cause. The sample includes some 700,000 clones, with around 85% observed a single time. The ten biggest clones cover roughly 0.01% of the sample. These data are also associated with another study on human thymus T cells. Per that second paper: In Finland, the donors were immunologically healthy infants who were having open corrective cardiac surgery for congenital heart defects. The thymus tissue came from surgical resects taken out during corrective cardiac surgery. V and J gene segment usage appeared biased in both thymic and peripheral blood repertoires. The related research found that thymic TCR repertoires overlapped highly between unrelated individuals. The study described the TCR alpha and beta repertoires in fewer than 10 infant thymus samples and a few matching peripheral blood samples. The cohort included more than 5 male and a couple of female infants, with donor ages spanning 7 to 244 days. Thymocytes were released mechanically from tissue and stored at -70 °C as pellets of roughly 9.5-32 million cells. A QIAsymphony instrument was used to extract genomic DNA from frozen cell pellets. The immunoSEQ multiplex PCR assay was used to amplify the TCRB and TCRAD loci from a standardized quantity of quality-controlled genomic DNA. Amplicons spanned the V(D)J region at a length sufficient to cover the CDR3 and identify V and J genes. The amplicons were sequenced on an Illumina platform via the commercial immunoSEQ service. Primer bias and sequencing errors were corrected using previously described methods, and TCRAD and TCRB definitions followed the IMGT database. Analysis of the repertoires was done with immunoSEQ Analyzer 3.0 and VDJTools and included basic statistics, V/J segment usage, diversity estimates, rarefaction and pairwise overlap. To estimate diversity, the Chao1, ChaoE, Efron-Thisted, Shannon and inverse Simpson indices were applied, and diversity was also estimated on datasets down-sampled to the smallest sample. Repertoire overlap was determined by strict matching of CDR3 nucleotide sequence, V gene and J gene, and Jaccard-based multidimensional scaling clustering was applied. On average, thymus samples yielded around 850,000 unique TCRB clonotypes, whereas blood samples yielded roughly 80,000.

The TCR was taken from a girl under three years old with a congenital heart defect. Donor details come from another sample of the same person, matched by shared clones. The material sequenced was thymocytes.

The bases are TGTGCCAGCAGCTCGGGGACAGGGGGGAGTGAAAAACTGTTTTTT. Its amino acids are CASSSGTGGSEKLFF. This chain is built from TRBV5-4 and TRBJ1-4; 11 middle bases align to TRBD1. V is pruned by 3 bases and J by 7 bases, leaving 5 bases of the junction without a gene match. Inclusive of the bounding cysteine and phenylalanine, the CDR3 is 15 residues long. Left in the record is the CDR3 DNA by itself, 45 bases read in frame from the first base. According to the germline V gene (reference sequence), CDR1 reads SGHNT and CDR2 reads YYREEE.